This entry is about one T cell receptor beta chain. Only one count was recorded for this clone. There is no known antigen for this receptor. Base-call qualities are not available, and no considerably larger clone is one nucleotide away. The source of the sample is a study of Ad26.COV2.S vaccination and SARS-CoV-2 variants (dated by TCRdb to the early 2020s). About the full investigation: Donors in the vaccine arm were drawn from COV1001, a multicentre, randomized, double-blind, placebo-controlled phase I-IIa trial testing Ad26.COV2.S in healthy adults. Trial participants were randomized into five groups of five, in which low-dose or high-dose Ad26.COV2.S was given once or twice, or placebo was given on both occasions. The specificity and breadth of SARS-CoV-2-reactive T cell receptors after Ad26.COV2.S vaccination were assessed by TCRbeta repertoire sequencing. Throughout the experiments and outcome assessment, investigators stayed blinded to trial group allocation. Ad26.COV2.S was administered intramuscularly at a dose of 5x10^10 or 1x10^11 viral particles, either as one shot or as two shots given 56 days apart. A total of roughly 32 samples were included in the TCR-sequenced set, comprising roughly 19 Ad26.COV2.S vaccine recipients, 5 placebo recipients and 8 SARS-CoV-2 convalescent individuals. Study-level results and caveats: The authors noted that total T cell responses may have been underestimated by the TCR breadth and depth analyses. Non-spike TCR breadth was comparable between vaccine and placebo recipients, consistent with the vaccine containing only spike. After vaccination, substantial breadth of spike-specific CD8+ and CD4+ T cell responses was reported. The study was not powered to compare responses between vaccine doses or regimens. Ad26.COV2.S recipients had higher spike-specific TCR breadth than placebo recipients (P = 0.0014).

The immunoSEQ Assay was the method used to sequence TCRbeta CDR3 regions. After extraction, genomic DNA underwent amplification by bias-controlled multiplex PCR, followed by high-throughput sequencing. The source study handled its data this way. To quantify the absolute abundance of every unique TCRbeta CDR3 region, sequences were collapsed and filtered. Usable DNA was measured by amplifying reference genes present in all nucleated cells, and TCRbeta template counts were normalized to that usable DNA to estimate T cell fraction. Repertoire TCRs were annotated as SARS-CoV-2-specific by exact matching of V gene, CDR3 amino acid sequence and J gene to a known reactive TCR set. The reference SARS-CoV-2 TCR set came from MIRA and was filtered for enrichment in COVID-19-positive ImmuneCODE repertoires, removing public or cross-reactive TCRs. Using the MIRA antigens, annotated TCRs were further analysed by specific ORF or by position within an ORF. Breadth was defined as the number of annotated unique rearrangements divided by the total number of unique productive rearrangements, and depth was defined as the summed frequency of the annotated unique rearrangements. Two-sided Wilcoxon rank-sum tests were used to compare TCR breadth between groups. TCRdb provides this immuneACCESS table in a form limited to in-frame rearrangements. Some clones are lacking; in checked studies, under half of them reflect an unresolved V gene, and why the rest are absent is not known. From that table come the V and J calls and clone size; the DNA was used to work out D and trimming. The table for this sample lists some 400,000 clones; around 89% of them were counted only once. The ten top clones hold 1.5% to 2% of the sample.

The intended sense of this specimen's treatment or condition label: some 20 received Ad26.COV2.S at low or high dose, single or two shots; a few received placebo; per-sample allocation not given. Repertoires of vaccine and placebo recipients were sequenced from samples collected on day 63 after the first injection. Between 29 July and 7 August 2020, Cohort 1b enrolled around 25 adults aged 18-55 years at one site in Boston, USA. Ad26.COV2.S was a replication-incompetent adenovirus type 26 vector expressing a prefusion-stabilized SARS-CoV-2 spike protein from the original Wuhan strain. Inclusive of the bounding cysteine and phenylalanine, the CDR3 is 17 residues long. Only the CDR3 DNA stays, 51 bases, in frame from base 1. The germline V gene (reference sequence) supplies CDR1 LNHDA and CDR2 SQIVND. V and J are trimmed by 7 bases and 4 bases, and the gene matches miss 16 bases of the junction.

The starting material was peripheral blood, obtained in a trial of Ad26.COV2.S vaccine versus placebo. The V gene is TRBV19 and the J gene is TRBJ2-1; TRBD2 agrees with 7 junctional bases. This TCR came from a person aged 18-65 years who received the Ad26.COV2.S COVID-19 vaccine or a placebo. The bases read TGTGCCAGTACTCGGCAGCGGGGCGGGGCCGCTTACAATGAGCAGTTCTTC. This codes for CASTRQRGGAAYNEQFF.